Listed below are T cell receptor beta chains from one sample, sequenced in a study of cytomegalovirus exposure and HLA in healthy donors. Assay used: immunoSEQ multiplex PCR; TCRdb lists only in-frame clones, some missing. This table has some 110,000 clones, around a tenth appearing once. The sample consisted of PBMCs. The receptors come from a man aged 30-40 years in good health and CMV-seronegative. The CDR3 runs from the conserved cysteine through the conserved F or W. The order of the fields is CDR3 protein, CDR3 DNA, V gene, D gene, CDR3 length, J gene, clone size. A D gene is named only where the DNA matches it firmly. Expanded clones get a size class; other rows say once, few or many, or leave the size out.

CDR3 protein: CASSAGQGVAGNTIYF
CDR3 DNA: TGTGCCAGCAGCGCGGGACAGGGAGTGGCTGGAAACACCATATATTTT
V gene: TRBV7-2
D gene: TRBD1
CDR3 length: 16
J gene: TRBJ1-3
clone size: -

CDR3 protein: CASSRQGANLEKLFF
CDR3 DNA: TGTGCCAGTAGTCGACAGGGGGCGAATCTTGAAAAACTGTTTTTT
V gene: TRBV19
D gene: TRBD1
CDR3 length: 15
J gene: TRBJ1-4
clone size: few

CDR3 protein: CAWSTGLAGVGELFF
CDR3 DNA: TGTGCCTGGAGCACCGGGCTAGCGGGAGTCGGGGAGCTGTTTTTT
V gene: TRBV30
D gene: TRBD2
CDR3 length: 15
J gene: TRBJ2-2
clone size: -

CDR3 protein: CASAPAGTGYNEQFF
CDR3 DNA: TGTGCCAGCGCCCCTGCTGGGACAGGTTACAATGAGCAGTTCTTC
V gene: TRBV9
D gene: TRBD1
CDR3 length: 15
J gene: TRBJ2-1
clone size: -

CDR3 protein: CASSFGTTYNEQFF
CDR3 DNA: TGTGCCAGCAGCTTTGGGACAACTTACAATGAGCAGTTCTTC
V gene: TRBV5-6
D gene: -
CDR3 length: 14
J gene: TRBJ2-1
clone size: -

CDR3 protein: CASTAQGREQYF
CDR3 DNA: TGTGCCAGCACGGCCCAGGGAAGAGAGCAGTACTTC
V gene: TRBV6-6
D gene: -
CDR3 length: 12
J gene: TRBJ2-7
clone size: few

CDR3 protein: CASSITGTGEEAQYF
CDR3 DNA: TGTGCCAGCAGCATTACCGGGACAGGGGAAGAGGCCCAGTACTTC
V gene: TRBV5-6
D gene: TRBD1
CDR3 length: 15
J gene: TRBJ2-5
clone size: few

CDR3 protein: CASSVGPSGYNEQFF
CDR3 DNA: TGCGCCAGCAGCGTGGGGCCTAGCGGCTACAATGAGCAGTTCTTC
V gene: TRBV4-3
D gene: TRBD2
CDR3 length: 15
J gene: TRBJ2-1
clone size: -

CDR3 protein: CASSQGLREHEQYF
CDR3 DNA: TGCGCCAGCAGCCAAGGGCTCAGGGAACACGAGCAGTACTTC
V gene: TRBV4-1
D gene: -
CDR3 length: 14
J gene: TRBJ2-7
clone size: few

CDR3 protein: CASSPQGDRYEQYF
CDR3 DNA: TGTGCCAGCAGCCCACAGGGGGACCGGTACGAGCAGTACTTC
V gene: TRBV28
D gene: TRBD1
CDR3 length: 14
J gene: TRBJ2-7
clone size: -

CDR3 protein: CASSQEAGVGNTQYF
CDR3 DNA: TGCGCCAGCAGCCAAGAGGCGGGAGTAGGGAATACGCAGTATTTT
V gene: TRBV4-1
D gene: TRBD2
CDR3 length: 15
J gene: TRBJ2-3
clone size: few

CDR3 protein: CASSSAGTTGNTIYF
CDR3 DNA: TGCGCCAGCAGCTCCGCCGGGACAACTGGAAACACCATATATTTT
V gene: TRBV5-1
D gene: -
CDR3 length: 15
J gene: TRBJ1-3
clone size: -

CDR3 protein: CASSKRTESYGYTF
CDR3 DNA: TGTGCCAGTAGTAAGAGGACAGAATCCTATGGCTACACCTTC
V gene: TRBV19
D gene: -
CDR3 length: 14
J gene: TRBJ1-2
clone size: -

CDR3 protein: CASSYSTGQGGYGYTF
CDR3 DNA: TGTGCCAGCAGTTACTCGACCGGACAGGGAGGGTATGGCTACACCTTC
V gene: TRBV6-5
D gene: TRBD1
CDR3 length: 16
J gene: TRBJ1-2
clone size: -

CDR3 protein: CASSPNSYEQYF
CDR3 DNA: TGCGCCAGCAGCCCAAACAGCTACGAGCAGTACTTC
V gene: TRBV5-1
D gene: -
CDR3 length: 12
J gene: TRBJ2-7
clone size: -

CDR3 protein: CASSYGDYSYEQYF
CDR3 DNA: TGTGCCAGCAGTTACGGAGACTATTCCTACGAGCAGTACTTC
V gene: TRBV6-5
D gene: -
CDR3 length: 14
J gene: TRBJ2-7
clone size: few

CDR3 protein: CATSRGDRGNEQFF
CDR3 DNA: TGTGCCACCAGCAGGGGCGACAGGGGTAATGAGCAGTTCTTC
V gene: TRBV15
D gene: TRBD1
CDR3 length: 14
J gene: TRBJ2-1
clone size: -

CDR3 protein: CASSLARGLNEKLFF
CDR3 DNA: TGTGCCAGCAGCTTGGCCCGGGGACTTAATGAAAAACTGTTTTTT
V gene: TRBV5-8
D gene: -
CDR3 length: 15
J gene: TRBJ1-4
clone size: few

CDR3 protein: CASSGAGGGYTF
CDR3 DNA: TGTGCCAGCAGCGGAGCGGGTGGTGGCTACACCTTC
V gene: TRBV7-9
D gene: -
CDR3 length: 12
J gene: TRBJ1-2
clone size: few

CDR3 protein: CASSTGGTEAFF
CDR3 DNA: TGCGCCAGCAGTACAGGGGGCACTGAAGCTTTCTTT
V gene: TRBV5-1
D gene: TRBD1
CDR3 length: 12
J gene: TRBJ1-1
clone size: few

CDR3 protein: CASSQGTGDYEQYF
CDR3 DNA: TGCGCCAGCAGCCAAGGGACAGGGGATTACGAGCAGTACTTC
V gene: TRBV4-3
D gene: TRBD1
CDR3 length: 14
J gene: TRBJ2-7
clone size: -

CDR3 protein: CASSSRLGANEKLFF
CDR3 DNA: TGTGCCAGCAGCTCGCGATTAGGGGCTAATGAAAAACTGTTTTTT
V gene: TRBV11-2
D gene: -
CDR3 length: 15
J gene: TRBJ1-4
clone size: few

CDR3 protein: CASSIGRTSGYEQYF
CDR3 DNA: TGTGCCAGTAGTATAGGCAGGACTAGCGGTTACGAGCAGTACTTC
V gene: TRBV19
D gene: TRBD2
CDR3 length: 15
J gene: TRBJ2-7
clone size: few

CDR3 protein: CAWSTRDKMNTEAFF
CDR3 DNA: TGTGCCTGGAGTACTAGGGACAAGATGAACACTGAAGCTTTCTTT
V gene: TRBV30
D gene: -
CDR3 length: 15
J gene: TRBJ1-1
clone size: -

CDR3 protein: CASSPNWSSYEQYF
CDR3 DNA: TGTGCCAGCAGCCCTAACTGGAGCTCCTACGAGCAGTACTTC
V gene: TRBV7-3
D gene: -
CDR3 length: 14
J gene: TRBJ2-7
clone size: few

CDR3 protein: CASSSNLAGGSYEQYF
CDR3 DNA: TGTGCCAGCAGCTCCAATCTAGCGGGAGGTTCCTACGAGCAGTACTTC
V gene: TRBV7-2
D gene: TRBD2
CDR3 length: 16
J gene: TRBJ2-7
clone size: few

CDR3 protein: CASSWTERNTEAFF
CDR3 DNA: TGTGCCAGCAGCTGGACAGAAAGGAACACTGAAGCTTTCTTT
V gene: TRBV7-2
D gene: -
CDR3 length: 14
J gene: TRBJ1-1
clone size: few